This is a list of T cell receptor beta chains from one sample in a study of neoadjuvant nivolumab and ipilimumab in lung cancer. Measured with immunoSEQ multiplex PCR; TCRdb has only the in-frame clones, and not every one. The table lists more than 25,000 clones, around 76% of them singletons, with about 20% in the top ten. This material consisted of tumor tissue, taken after neoadjuvant nivolumab, alone or with ipilimumab, at or shortly before surgery. The receptors were sampled from an adult with non-small cell lung cancer. CDR3s include the opening cysteine and the closing phenylalanine or tryptophan. The D gene is left open where the match is weak. Expanded clones get a size class; other rows say once, few or many, or leave the size out.

v_call	clone_size	j_call	cdr3_length	d_call	cdr3_aa	cdr3_nt
TRBV10-3	-	TRBJ1-2	13	-	CAIRSDSNYGYTF	TGTGCCATCAGATCGGACAGTAACTATGGCTACACCTTC
TRBV7-9	-	TRBJ2-3	15	TRBD2	CASSSGTSYPDTQYF	TGTGCCAGCAGCTCCGGGACTAGCTATCCAGATACGCAGTATTTT
TRBV5-1	-	TRBJ2-3	15	-	CASSLATGATDTQYF	TGCGCCAGCAGCTTGGCGACGGGGGCCACAGATACGCAGTATTTT
TRBV11-3	-	TRBJ2-1	14	-	CASSLSGSRNEQFF	TGTGCCAGCAGCTTATCCGGCAGCCGAAATGAGCAGTTCTTC
TRBV7-9	-	TRBJ2-2	14	-	CASSLVVNTGELFF	TGTGCCAGCAGCTTGGTGGTGAACACCGGGGAGCTGTTTTTT
TRBV14	-	TRBJ2-1	18	TRBD2	CASSWTSGGPSFYNEQFF	TGTGCCAGCAGTTGGACTAGCGGGGGGCCATCCTTCTACAATGAGCAGTTCTTC
TRBV2	-	TRBJ1-1	13	-	CASNPSRDTEAFF	TGTGCCAGCAATCCTTCGCGTGACACTGAAGCTTTCTTT
TRBV7-3	once	TRBJ1-6	17	-	CASSTSSQKVKNSPLHF	TGTGCCAGCAGTACCTCTTCACAGAAAGTAAAAAATTCACCCCTCCACTTT
TRBV10-3	-	TRBJ2-1	13	-	CAISEGFTNEQFF	TGTGCCATCAGTGAAGGGTTTACTAATGAGCAGTTCTTC
TRBV7-9	-	TRBJ2-1	13	-	CASSSSPYHEQFF	TGTGCCAGCAGCTCCTCGCCATACCATGAGCAGTTCTTC
TRBV5-4	-	TRBJ1-2	12	-	CASSDQNYGYTF	TGTGCCAGCAGCGATCAGAACTATGGCTACACCTTC
TRBV4-2	-	TRBJ2-1	16	-	CASSPTTVMSYNEQFF	TGTGCCAGCAGCCCGACGACCGTTATGTCCTACAATGAGCAGTTCTTC
TRBV5-6	-	TRBJ2-1	14	-	CASRPGNSYNEQFF	TGTGCCAGCAGGCCCGGGAATTCCTACAATGAGCAGTTCTTC
TRBV7-7	-	TRBJ1-6	14	TRBD1	CASSLGTGNSPLHF	TGTGCTAGCAGCTTAGGGACAGGTAATTCACCCCTCCACTTT
TRBV30	few	TRBJ2-5	13	-	CAWSAKGVETQYF	TGTGCCTGGAGTGCTAAGGGGGTAGAGACCCAGTACTTC